Presented here are 25 T cell receptor beta chains from one specimen sequenced in a study of T-cell memory formation after mild COVID-19. TCRdb called the 5' RACE reads again in MiXCR, with one record for every CDR3 protein. The top ten clones hold 20% to 25% of a sample with some 450,000 distinct CDR3 sequences, roughly 17% of them seen once. The sequencing sample was made of PBMCs or a T cell subset sorted from them (not recorded which). Receptors originate from a man aged 18 to 30 who had mild COVID-19 (a few samples of this study predate the infection). Cell type and time point are not known.

This clonotype appeared a few times. V is TRBV6-1 and J is TRBJ2-1; D unresolved. CDR1 is MNHNS, CDR2 SASEGT, per germline. CDR3 length equals 11 residues. Trimming removed 4 bases from V and 10 bases from J, with 8 bases in between. The CDR3 loop reads CASSGNWEQFF. The CDR3 nucleotides are TGTGCCAGCAGTGGAAACTGGGAGCAGTTCTTC.

This clonotype has just a few counts. V usage is TRBV4-1 and J usage is TRBJ1-1; D is perhaps TRBD1 (6 bases). Deletions cut 4 bases from V and 0 bases from J, with 12 bases between. The CDR3 extends over 15 amino acids. Germline lookup yields CDR1 MGHRA and CDR2 YSYEKL. Here the CDR3 reads CASSRSDRMNTEAFF. In DNA, the CDR3 is TGCGCCAGCAGCCGCTCGGACAGAATGAACACTGAAGCTTTCTTT.

This clonotype was observed a handful of times. The chain combines TRBV6-6 with TRBJ1-5, with TRBD1 matching 7 bases. This CDR3 region has 15 residues. The germline V gene encodes CDR1 MNHNY and CDR2 SVGAGI (reference sequence). The trim removed 11 bases at V and 0 bases at J, leaving 10 bases unmatched. CDR3 bases: TGTGCCTCCAGGGGGGTAGGGTATAGCAATCAGCCCCAGCATTTT. It codes for CASRGVGYSNQPQHF.

The rearrangement joins TRBV3-1 to TRBJ1-4, with a possible D match to TRBD1 (6 bases). This CDR3 has 14 amino acids. Trimming shortened V by 5 bases and J by 5 bases, and 12 bases separated the two germline ends. Germline CDR1 is LGHDT and CDR2 is YNNKEL (reference sequence). The CDR3 DNA reads TGTGCCAGCAGCTACGGTAGGGGGAATGAAAAACTGTTTTTT. This sequence encodes CASSYGRGNEKLFF. Full variable domain (outside the CDR3, taken from reference TRBV3-1 and TRBJ1-4): DTAVSQTPKYLVTQMGNDKSIKCEQNLGHDTMYWYKQDSKKFLKIMFSYNNKELIINETVPNRFSPKSPDKAHLNLHINSLELGDSAVYFCASSYGRGNEKLFFGSGTQLSVL.

Only a few counts were recorded for this clonotype. J is TRBJ2-7 and V is TRBV4-1; the D gene is possibly TRBD2 (5 bases). The CDR3 loop spans 13 amino acids. Trimming shortened V by 8 bases and J by 3 bases, and 14 bases separated the two germline ends. Looked up from germline, CDR1 is MGHRA and CDR2 is YSYEKL. The CDR3 loop is CASAQWELYEQYF. CDR3 coding DNA: TGCGCCAGCGCACAGTGGGAGCTCTACGAGCAGTACTTC.

The gene calls are TRBV7-2 and TRBJ2-4, with D possibly being TRBD1 (6 bases). CDR1 and CDR2 (germline): SGHTA, FQGNSA. With 1 base removed from V and 10 bases from J, the gap between germline ends came to 14 bases. This CDR3 has 14 amino acids. CDR3 region: CASSLGQARGIQYF. In nucleotides, the CDR3 is TGTGCCAGCAGCTTAGGGCAGGCCAGGGGTATTCAGTACTTC.

The V and J genes are TRBV7-9 and TRBJ2-7; D is ambiguous. Trimming took off 1 base at V and 9 bases at J, with 13 bases between the two ends. The germline V gene encodes CDR1 SEHNR and CDR2 FQNEAQ (reference sequence). The CDR3 runs to 13 residues. The CDR3 is CASSLEFVGRQYF. The CDR3 nucleotides are TGTGCCAGCAGCTTAGAATTCGTTGGACGGCAGTACTTC. The full variable domain, with the rest looked up from reference TRBV7-9 and TRBJ2-7, is DTGVSQNPRHKITKRGQNVTFRCDPISEHNRLYWYRQTLGQGPEFLTYFQNEAQLEKSRLLSDRFSAERPKGSFSTLEIQRTEQGDSAMYLCASSLEFVGRQYFGPGTRLTVT.

This clonotype showed up just a few times. The chain is built from TRBV12-3 or TRBV12-4 and TRBJ1-6; 7 nucleotides match TRBD1. The junction had 15 bases not matched to a gene; V was cut back by 7 bases and J by 18 bases. CDR3 length equals 13 residues. The CDR3 DNA reads as TGTGCCAGCACCCCCGCGACAGGGAACAGATACCACTTT. Its translation is CASTPATGNRYHF.

A remark on this clonotype: At one boundary the junction diverges from the germline segment, which might be a read error. The chain employs TRBV10-3 and TRBJ1-5, with D perhaps TRBD1 (6 bases). Germline assignment: CDR1 ENHRY and CDR2 SYGVKD. This CDR3 has 13 amino acids. CDR3 DNA: TGTGCCATCATGGGGGGCCCCAATCAGACCCAGCATTTT. As protein: CAIMGGPNQTQHF.

The sample holds many counts of this clonotype. This chain connects TRBV11-2 to TRBJ2-5; TRBD2 matches 12 bases. The germline CDR1 and CDR2 sequences are SGHAT and FQNNGV. V was clipped by 6 bases and J by 4 bases; unmatched bases: 6. The CDR3 loop spans 15 amino acids. The CDR3 sequence is CASRPSGGAPETQYF. The CDR3, as DNA: TGTGCCAGCAGACCTAGCGGGGGGGCCCCAGAGACCCAGTACTTC.

This clonotype showed up just a few times. The V gene is TRBV4-3, the J gene TRBJ2-3; D perhaps matches TRBD2 (6 bases). V lost 3 bases, J lost 1 base, and 14 bases lay in between. CDR1 is LGHNA and CDR2 is YSLEER in the germline V gene. This CDR3 has 16 amino acids. CDR3 sequence: CASSHGPPSGTDTQYF. In DNA form, the CDR3 reads TGCGCCAGCAGCCATGGCCCCCCTAGCGGCACAGATACGCAGTATTTT.

There are a few counts of this clonotype. The DNA of the CDR3 is TGTGCCAGCAGTGCAATAGCGGGGCTCACCGGGGAGCTGTTTTTT. Protein sequence: CASSAIAGLTGELFF. This chain uses TRBV6-4 with TRBJ2-2, with 8 bases matching TRBD2. The germline CDR1 and CDR2 sequences are MRHNA and SNTAGT. This CDR3 spans 15 amino acids. Trimming removed 4 bases from V and 4 bases from J; junction bases left unmatched: 5.

To note about this clonotype: The conserved phenylalanine or tryptophan normally closing the CDR3 is absent here, so this likely arose from a read error. The CDR3 here is CSVRLQGGSETQYL. DNA of the CDR3: TGCAGCGTTCGACTCCAAGGGGGCTCGGAGACCCAGTACTTA. The chain uses TRBV29-1 and TRBJ2-5, with 7 bases that match TRBD1. Per germline, CDR1 SQVTM and CDR2 ANQGSEA. J gave up 5 bases and V 5 bases, and 11 bases lay outside the gene matches. The CDR3 is made up of 14 amino acids.

This clonotype turned up a few times. The genes are TRBV9 and TRBJ1-2; D not certain. CDR1 SGDLS and CDR2 YYNGEE come from the germline V gene. Deletions cut 0 bases from V and 3 bases from J, with 12 bases between. There are 15 residues in the CDR3. CDR3 nucleotides: TGTGCCAGCAGCGTAGCCACCCCCGGGGACTATGGCTACACCTTC. The encoded protein is CASSVATPGDYGYTF.

This clonotype was seen only a few times. The rearrangement uses TRBV4-1 and TRBJ2-7; 7 bases map to TRBD1. This CDR3 is 16 amino acids long. Germline values: CDR1 MGHRA, CDR2 YSYEKL. V lost 3 bases and J lost 4; bases outside the gene matches: 12. In DNA, the CDR3 is TGCGCCAGCAGCCAGGCTCGAGGGACAGCACAGTACGAGCAGTACTTC. It is translated as CASSQARGTAQYEQYF.

This clonotype was seen only a few times. This chain uses TRBV6-1 with TRBJ1-2; no clear D. Germline CDR1 is MNHNS and CDR2 is SASEGT. V was shortened by 7 bases and J by 2 bases, with 14 bases between the two germline ends. The CDR3 is made up of 14 amino acids. The CDR3, as DNA: TGTGCCAGCACCGTTAGTGGAAAGAACTATGGCTACACCTTC. Its translation is CASTVSGKNYGYTF.

The rearrangement links TRBV7-3 to TRBJ2-1; D gene uncertain. Trimming pared 5 bases from V and 7 bases from J, leaving 12 bases between. Looked up from germline, CDR1 is SGHTA and CDR2 is FQGTGA. This CDR3 contains 13 residues. The CDR3 DNA sequence: TGTGCCAGCAGCCCGGACGGAAATAATGAGCAGTTCTTC. Protein product: CASSPDGNNEQFF.

This clonotype has only a few counts. This rearrangement joins TRBV12-5 to TRBJ1-5, with 7 bases matching TRBD1. Trimming removed 1 base from V and 4 bases from J; junction bases left unmatched: 4. Germline CDR1 is LGHNT and CDR2 is FRNRAP. The CDR3 has 15 amino acids. The DNA for the CDR3 is TGTGCTAGTGGTTTGGAGGGACAGAGTAATCAGCCCCAGCATTTT. Translating gives CASGLEGQSNQPQHF.

This clonotype was seen a few times. The V and J genes are TRBV11-3 and TRBJ1-6, with D unclear. The ends were cut back, 5 bases at V and 5 bases at J, with 16 bases in the middle. The CDR3 totals 16 residues. Germline V gene lookup returns CDR1 SGHNT and CDR2 YENEEA. CDR3 residues: CASSLTQPVDNSPLHF. The CDR3, as DNA: TGTGCCAGCAGCCTAACGCAGCCGGTGGATAATTCACCCCTCCACTTT.

The rearrangement joins TRBV7-3 to TRBJ1-1, with TRBD1 matching 7 bases. With 6 bases clipped from V and 1 base from J, the junction kept 5 bases outside the gene matches. The CDR3 length is 14 residues. Germline assignment: CDR1 SGHTA and CDR2 FQGTGA. In DNA, the CDR3 is TGTGCCAGCAGTATTACAGGGGCGAACACTGAAGCTTTCTTT. It codes for CASSITGANTEAFF. The full variable domain, in which reference TRBV7-3 and TRBJ1-1 provide the parts outside the CDR3, is GAGVSQTPSNKVTEKGKYVELRCDPISGHTALYWYRQSLGQGPEFLIYFQGTGAADDSGLPNDRFFAVRPEGSVSTLKIQRTERGDSAVYLCASSITGANTEAFFGQGTRLTVV.

The V gene is TRBV7-3, the J gene TRBJ2-2, with D perhaps given as TRBD1 or TRBD2 (6 bases each). Germline V gene data show CDR1 as SGHTA and CDR2 as FQGTGA. The CDR3 is made up of 14 amino acids. The germline V and J ends were trimmed by 5 bases and 5 bases, with 12 bases remaining between them. The CDR3 here is CASSPGGHTGELFF. CDR3 coding DNA: TGTGCCAGCAGCCCCGGGGGCCATACCGGGGAGCTGTTTTTT.

V is TRBV28 and J is TRBJ2-7, with 11 bases aligning to TRBD2. Germline trimming cut 8 bases from V and 2 bases from J; bases unmatched to any gene: 11. The CDR3 spans 16 residues. Germline V gives CDR1 MDHEN, CDR2 SYDVKM. The CDR3 protein is CASRDLTSGIAYEQYV. The CDR3 DNA follows: TGTGCCAGCCGAGATCTGACTAGCGGGATTGCCTACGAGCAGTACGTC.

This sequence joins TRBV9 and TRBJ1-5; D is perhaps TRBD1 (6 bases). CDR3 length: 15 residues. V lost 4 bases, J lost 6 bases, and 17 bases lay in between. Germline V lookup: CDR1 SGDLS, CDR2 YYNGEE. The chain's CDR3 is CASSFSGASSQPQHF. The DNA for the CDR3 is TGTGCCAGCAGCTTCTCGGGGGCAAGTAGTCAGCCCCAGCATTTT. Combining the CDR3 with reference TRBV9 and TRBJ1-5 gives the whole variable domain DSGVTQTPKHLITATGQRVTLRCSPRSGDLSVYWYQQSLDQGLQFLIQYYNGEERAKGNILERFSAQQFPDLHSELNLSSLELGDSALYFCASSFSGASSQPQHFGDGTRLSIL.

The J gene is TRBJ2-7, the V gene TRBV6-6; TRBD1 matches 7 bases. V shed 4 bases and J 5 bases; nucleotides not matched to a gene: 8. Per germline, CDR1 MNHNY and CDR2 SVGAGI (reference sequence). This CDR3 contains 14 residues. CDR3 in amino acids: CASSSRKTGNEQYV. The CDR3 bases are TGTGCCAGCAGTTCCCGGAAGACAGGGAACGAGCAGTACGTC.

This clonotype was observed a handful of times. The J gene is TRBJ2-3, the V gene TRBV4-1; D is unresolved. CDR1 and CDR2 (germline): MGHRA, YSYEKL. Trimming took off 2 bases at V and 4 bases at J, with 7 bases between the two ends. The length of the CDR3 is 13 residues. Written as DNA, the CDR3 is TGCGCCAGCAGCCAACCCCCCGCAGATACGCAGTATTTT. Amino acid sequence: CASSQPPADTQYF.